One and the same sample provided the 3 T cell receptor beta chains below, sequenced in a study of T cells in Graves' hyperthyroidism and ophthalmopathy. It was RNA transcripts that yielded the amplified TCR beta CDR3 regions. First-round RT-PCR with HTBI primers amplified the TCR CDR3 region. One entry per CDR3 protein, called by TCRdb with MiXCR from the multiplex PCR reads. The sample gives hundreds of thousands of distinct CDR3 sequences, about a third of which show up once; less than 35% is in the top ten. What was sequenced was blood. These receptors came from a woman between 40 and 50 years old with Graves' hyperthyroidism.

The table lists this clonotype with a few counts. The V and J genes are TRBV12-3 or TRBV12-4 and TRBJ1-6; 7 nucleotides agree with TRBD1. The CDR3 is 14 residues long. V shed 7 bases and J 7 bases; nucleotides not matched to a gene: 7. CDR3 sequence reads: CASTLGQINSPLHF. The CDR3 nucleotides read TGTGCCAGCACCCTGGGACAGATAAATTCACCCCTCCACTTT.

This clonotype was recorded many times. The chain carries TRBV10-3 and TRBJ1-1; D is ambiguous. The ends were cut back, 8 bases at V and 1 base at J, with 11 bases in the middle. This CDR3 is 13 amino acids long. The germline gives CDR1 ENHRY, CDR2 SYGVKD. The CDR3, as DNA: TGTGCCATCGGTGGGAGGGAGAACACTGAAGCTTTCTTT. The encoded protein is CAIGGRENTEAFF.

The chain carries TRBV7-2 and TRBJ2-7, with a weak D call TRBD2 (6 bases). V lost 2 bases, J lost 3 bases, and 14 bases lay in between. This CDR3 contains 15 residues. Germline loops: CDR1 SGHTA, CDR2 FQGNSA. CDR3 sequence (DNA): TGTGCCAGCAGCTTATGGCGGGACTGGGGCTACGAGCAGTACTTC. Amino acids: CASSLWRDWGYEQYF.